Each of the 20 T cell receptor beta chains below was sequenced from the same sample in a study of tissue T cells after allogeneic stem cell transplantation. Generated by immunoSEQ multiplex PCR, the TCRdb table keeps only in-frame clones and is missing some. This table has some 7,000 clones, around three fifths appearing once. The input for sequencing was duodenum tissue, taken at autopsy. The receptors originated from a female donor over 55 with lung cancer.

CDR3 region: CASSREGSDKNIQYF. The DNA of the CDR3 is TGTGCCAGCTCACGCGAAGGGTCCGACAAAAACATTCAGTACTTC. The chain recombines TRBV18 with TRBJ2-4; unclear D gene. Trimming cost V 4 bases and J 3 bases, with 13 bases left between them. The germline V gene encodes CDR1 KGHSH and CDR2 LQKENI. The CDR3 is 15 amino acids.

Relative to its sample, this clone is medium-sized. This chain connects TRBV7-6 to TRBJ1-3, with 8 bases identical to TRBD1. This CDR3 has 15 amino acids. With V trimmed by 5 bases and J by 3 bases, 6 bases remained unmatched. CDR1 and CDR2 from the germline V gene are SGHVS and FNYEAQ. The CDR3 is CASSLNRGIGNTIYF. CDR3 DNA sequence: TGTGCCAGCAGCCTCAACAGGGGGATTGGAAACACCATATATTTT.

This clone was seen a single time. The chain joins TRBV18 to TRBJ1-4; tentative D call: TRBD1 (5 bases). CDR1 and CDR2 (germline): KGHSH, LQKENI. Trimming removed 1 base at V and 5 bases at J, with 11 bases between. CDR3 length: 15 amino acids. The CDR3 loop reads CASSPLGQGNEKLFF. The CDR3 DNA reads as TGTGCCAGCTCACCACTCGGGCAGGGCAATGAAAAACTGTTTTTT.

This clone has a handful of counts. The CDR3 loop is CASSRTGMNTEAFF. CDR3 coding DNA: TGCGCCAGCAGCCGTACAGGAATGAACACTGAAGCTTTCTTT. The chain recombines TRBV5-1 with TRBJ1-1, with a possible D match to TRBD1 (5 bases). The V end was cut by 4 bases, the J end by 0 bases, with 10 bases between. Germline V lookup: CDR1 SGHRS, CDR2 YFSETQ. This CDR3 contains 14 residues.

This chain uses TRBV18 with TRBJ1-3, with 7 bases lining up with TRBD1. V was pared by 4 bases and J by 0 bases, with 9 bases of the junction left unmatched. The CDR3 consists of 17 residues. The germline gives CDR1 KGHSH, CDR2 LQKENI. The CDR3 sequence is CASSLEPGGFSGNTIYF. The CDR3 DNA follows: TGTGCCAGCTCACTAGAACCAGGGGGATTCTCTGGAAACACCATATATTTT.

The gene calls are TRBV9 and TRBJ1-4; TRBD1 matches 7 bases. CDR1 SGDLS and CDR2 YYNGEE come from the germline V gene. V was clipped by 0 bases and J by 4 bases; unmatched bases: 9. This CDR3 contains 17 residues. The CDR3 bases are TGTGCCAGCAGCGTAGGAGGAGGGGGCACAAATAATGAAAAACTGTTTTTT. This sequence encodes CASSVGGGGTNNEKLFF. The variable domain in full, with the rest retrieved from reference TRBV9 and TRBJ1-4, is DSGVTQTPKHLITATGQRVTLRCSPRSGDLSVYWYQQSLDQGLQFLIQYYNGEERAKGNILERFSAQQFPDLHSELNLSSLELGDSALYFCASSVGGGGTNNEKLFFGSGTQLSVL.

This clone ranks as medium-sized. J is TRBJ1-5 and V is TRBV27; 7 nucleotides agree with TRBD1. The J segment lost 7 bases and the V segment lost 3 bases, leaving 3 bases of the junction unmatched. In germline, CDR1 is MNHEY, CDR2 SMNVEV (reference sequence). The CDR3 length is 13 residues. The CDR3 DNA reads TGTGCCAGCAGTTTTGGGGGACAGCAGCCCCAGCATTTT. It specifies CASSFGGQQPQHF.

This clone is medium-sized by share. The rearrangement joins TRBV6-5 to TRBJ1-6, with a tentative D call TRBD1 (5 bases). The germline V gene encodes CDR1 MNHEY and CDR2 SVGAGI. V shed 6 bases and J shed 6 bases, with 15 bases lying between them. This CDR3 region has 15 residues. This chain's CDR3 is CASRAEWGGNSPLHF. CDR3 nucleotides: TGTGCCAGCAGGGCTGAATGGGGGGGTAATTCACCCCTCCACTTT.

The CDR3 sequence: CASRGQVNEKLFF. The CDR3 DNA is TGTGCCAGCAGGGGGCAGGTTAATGAAAAACTGTTTTTT. This chain uses TRBV25-1 with TRBJ1-4, with D maybe TRBD1 (5 bases). The germline V gene encodes CDR1 MGHDK and CDR2 SYGVNS. V lost 6 bases to trimming and J lost 4 bases, with 9 bases between them. The CDR3 runs to 13 residues.

The genes are TRBV6-5 and TRBJ2-3, with 9 bases matching TRBD1. Looked up from germline, CDR1 is MNHEY and CDR2 is SVGAGI. There are 13 residues in the CDR3. J gave up 3 bases and V 8 bases, and 3 bases lay outside the gene matches. The CDR3 nucleotides are TGTGCCAGCGCAGGACAGGGGACAGATACGCAGTATTTT. It specifies CASAGQGTDTQYF.

This clone came up a few times. This chain uses TRBV5-4 with TRBJ2-1; D unclear. Germline V lookup: CDR1 SGHNT, CDR2 YYREEE (reference sequence). This CDR3 spans 15 amino acids. V was cut by 4 bases and J by 7 bases, with 18 bases left in between. This CDR3 reads CASSRVGSRQNEQFF. The CDR3 DNA follows: TGTGCCAGCAGCCGGGTTGGGTCTCGACAAAATGAGCAGTTCTTC.

As DNA, the CDR3 is TGTGCCAGTAGTGGAGGGGGACAGGGCCACTATGGCTACACCTTC. Protein sequence: CASSGGGQGHYGYTF. The V and J genes are TRBV19 and TRBJ1-2; 9 bases line up with TRBD1. This CDR3 is built from 15 residues. Looked up from germline, CDR1 is LNHDA and CDR2 is SQIVND (reference sequence). With 5 bases clipped from V and 3 bases from J, the junction kept 7 bases outside the gene matches.

This clone was seen once. The chain is built from TRBV5-1 and TRBJ1-1, with 9 bases fitting TRBD1. The CDR3 is 16 residues long. The germline CDR1 and CDR2 sequences are SGHRS and YFSETQ. The ends lost 3 bases at V and 2 bases at J; junction bases unmatched: 8. The CDR3 spells CASSSTGTGINTEAFF. CDR3 bases: TGCGCCAGCAGCTCCACCGGGACAGGGATAAACACTGAAGCTTTCTTT. Looking up the rest from reference TRBV5-1 and TRBJ1-1 gives the full variable domain: KAGVTQTPRYLIKTRGQQVTLSCSPISGHRSVSWYQQTPGQGLQFLFEYFSETQRNKGNFPGRFSGRQFSNSRSEMNVSTLELGDSALYLCASSSTGTGINTEAFFGQGTRLTVV.

This sequence joins TRBV5-1 and TRBJ2-3; 10 positions match TRBD2. CDR1 and CDR2 (germline): SGHRS, YFSETQ. The length of the CDR3 is 19 residues. Germline trimming cut 3 bases from V and 0 bases from J; bases unmatched to any gene: 13. DNA for the CDR3: TGCGCCAGCAGCTCACCGTCTAGCGGGGGCACCACTAGCACAGATACGCAGTATTTT. Its protein is CASSSPSSGGTTSTDTQYF.

This clone turned up a few times. The chain employs TRBV5-5 and TRBJ2-2, with unresolved D. V dropped 2 bases and J dropped 4 bases, with 12 bases sitting between them. The CDR3 length is 15 residues. CDR1 SGHKS and CDR2 YYEKEE come from the germline V gene (reference sequence). CDR3 nucleotides: TGTGCCAGCAGCTTTAGTATGAGTTCCACCGGGGAGCTGTTTTTT. As protein: CASSFSMSSTGELFF.

This clone appeared once. Other DNA sequences in the sample encode the same CDR3. The V call is TRBV7-9, the J call TRBJ2-4; no clear D. This CDR3 has 15 amino acids. The V end lost 0 bases, the J end lost 0 bases, and 6 bases lay between the germline ends. Germline lookup yields CDR1 SEHNR and CDR2 FQNEAQ (reference sequence). CDR3 nucleotide sequence: TGTGCCAGCAGCTTAGCGACCCTAGCCAAAAACATTCAGTACTTC. It codes for CASSLATLAKNIQYF. Full variable domain (missing parts from reference TRBV7-9 and TRBJ2-4): DTGVSQNPRHKITKRGQNVTFRCDPISEHNRLYWYRQTLGQGPEFLTYFQNEAQLEKSRLLSDRFSAERPKGSFSTLEIQRTEQGDSAMYLCASSLATLAKNIQYFGAGTRLSVL.

In this sample, this clone turned up a few times. This rearrangement joins TRBV12-5 to TRBJ2-7, with 7 positions matching TRBD1. V was pared by 8 bases and J by 4 bases, with 8 bases of the junction left unmatched. CDR1 and CDR2 from the germline V gene are LGHNT and FRNRAP. CDR3 length equals 13 residues. The CDR3 reads CASSMRGHYEQYF. The CDR3 DNA reads TGTGCTAGTTCAATGAGGGGGCATTACGAGCAGTACTTC. Looking up the rest from reference TRBV12-5 and TRBJ2-7 gives the full variable domain: DARVTQTPRHKVTEMGQEVTMRCQPILGHNTVFWYRQTMMQGLELLAYFRNRAPLDDSGMPKDRFSAEMPDATLATLKIQPSEPRDSAVYFCASSMRGHYEQYFGPGTRLTVT.

The rearrangement joins TRBV5-1 to TRBJ2-7; 9 nucleotides line up with TRBD1. V shed 7 bases and J 6 bases; nucleotides not matched to a gene: 8. The CDR3 has 13 residues. CDR1 SGHRS and CDR2 YFSETQ come from the germline V gene. This chain's CDR3 is CASAPGTGTEQYF. The DNA for the CDR3 is TGCGCCAGCGCCCCCGGGACAGGGACCGAGCAGTACTTC. Variable domain in full (rest from reference TRBV5-1 and TRBJ2-7): KAGVTQTPRYLIKTRGQQVTLSCSPISGHRSVSWYQQTPGQGLQFLFEYFSETQRNKGNFPGRFSGRQFSNSRSEMNVSTLELGDSALYLCASAPGTGTEQYFGPGTRLTVT.

The rearrangement links TRBV5-4 to TRBJ1-2; D possibly corresponds to TRBD1 (6 bases). CDR3 length: 14 residues. Germline V gene sequence: CDR1 SGHNT, CDR2 YYREEE (reference sequence). Trimming stripped 3 bases from V and 7 bases from J, with 16 bases between. CDR3 sequence (DNA): TGTGCCAGCAGCTCATGGACAGCTGGGGGTGGCTACACCTTC. Encoded protein: CASSSWTAGGGYTF.

This clone was observed a few times. The chain is built from TRBV10-3 and TRBJ1-3; 9 nucleotides line up with TRBD1. Per germline, CDR1 ENHRY and CDR2 SYGVKD. This CDR3 spans 14 amino acids. Trimming cost V 6 bases and J 4 bases; bases outside gene matches: 4. CDR3 bases: TGTGCCATCAGGGACAGGGGACTGGGAAACACCATATATTTT. Protein product: CAIRDRGLGNTIYF.